This record concerns one T cell receptor beta chain sequence. This clone was counted between two and nine times. What this receptor recognizes is not known. Base qualities were left out, and no much larger clone turns up one base away. These data come from a study of shared clonotypes between healthy human individuals (TCRdb year 2020). With respect to the entire study: A couple of women and a few men aged 18 to 49 years were included in the cohort. For each donor, three plates each were used for CD4 naive and CD4 memory, two plates were used for CD8 naive, and one plate was used for CD8 memory. To estimate repertoire size and how much clonotype sharing occurs between individuals, the study deeply sequenced the blood TCR repertoires of 4 to 6 healthy adults. Libraries were prepared and TCR repertoires were sequenced by different laboratories using diverse techniques, in order to increase sequencing depth and limit assay-specific biases. Per donor, leukapheresis produced somewhere between about 0.8 and 9 billion PBMCs. Broader findings and caveats from the paper: Pairwise subsampling led to the expectation that sequencing depth would affect the degree of clonotype sharing among donors. Incomplete sequencing was indicated by rarefaction of sorted-subset datasets, despite the large sequencing depth. The small number of donors limited the genetic and exposure-history diversity represented. Sampling was restricted to blood, and TCR repertoires in tissue are likely to differ from TCR repertoires in blood. Compared with non-shared clonotypes, clonotypes shared by all four sorted-subset donors had higher generation probabilities. Larger estimated clonotype richness was generally found for naive subsets than for memory subsets. Across a few donors, 4.5% to 6.5% of naive CD4, roughly 3.3% of naive CD8, under 2.5% of memory CD4, and roughly 0.4% of memory CD8 clonotypes were shared.

The donors were healthy, HIV-negative adults who had no recently reported acute infections or vaccinations. All donors were Caucasian adults living in Nashville, Tennessee, USA. CD4+ T cells were enriched by magnetic negative selection, after which naive cells were positively selected on CD45RA and the negative fraction was taken as the memory subset. After blood collection by leukapheresis, PBMCs were isolated using Ficoll-Histopaque density gradient centrifugation and then cryopreserved in the vapor phase of liquid nitrogen. Analytical flow cytometry was used to check the purity and quantity of every magnetically sorted T cell population. Genomic DNA was isolated from each sorted fraction and quantified by UV absorbance on a Nanodrop 2000c. V and J are trimmed by 8 bases and 2 bases, and the gene matches miss 8 bases of the junction. The CDR3 holds 14 amino acids from the cysteine to the phenylalanine. The DNA shown is the 42-base CDR3, in frame from base 1. Sequences SNHLY (CDR1) and FYNNEI (CDR2) are obtained from the germline V gene.

Using the deep immunoSEQ assay, TCR CDR3 regions were amplified from genomic DNA by multiplex PCR. Genomic DNA extracted from each cell subset was distributed evenly over all wells of several immunoSEQ 96-well plates, and each plate served as one replicate. Each replicate PCR for sorted subsets received around 200 ng genomic DNA, equal to roughly 30,000 T cell genomes. The purified libraries were quantified using a Qubit 3.0 fluorometer, sized with a Bioanalyzer 2100, and then quantified again using the KAPA Library Quantification kit. Every immunoSEQ 96-well plate was sequenced on a separate single-read 150-cycle Illumina NextSeq 550 flow cell. Per the authors' processing: Because only junctional sequences without quality scores were contained in the immunoSEQ output, filtering matching that applied to full-length reads could not be performed. Sequences were annotated with PyIR, a Python wrapper for IgBLAST v1.9, and V/J genes and CDR3 were assigned using IMGT germline references. Reads were filtered out if the reads had weak V/J assignments (E-value above 1e-6), no CDR3, stop codons, out-of-frame junctions, or ambiguous translated residues. A V3J clonotype was defined by an identical inferred V gene, J gene, and CDR3 amino acid sequence. Percentage overlap between repertoires was calculated by dividing the number of shared unique clonotypes by the size of the smaller repertoire. Three approaches were used to assess repertoire richness: RTK rarefaction, the Chao1 estimator, and Recon v2.1 estimates of unobserved clonotypes. Generation probabilities were computed with OLGA for all TCRbeta clonotypes obtained by the gDNA method from several donors. TCRdb holds this immuneACCESS table with in-frame rearrangements only. Some clones are missing; in checked studies, unresolved V genes explain under half, and the rest has no known cause. D and trimming come from the DNA, and the V and J calls and clone size come from that table. The sample yields 2 million to 2.5 million clones; just over 90% were counted once. Jointly, the top ten make up 0.35% to 0.5% of the sample.

The origin of this receptor is a man younger than 35 in good health. Some clones in this sample may be carry-over from other donors' samples. In this chain, TRBV2 is recombined with TRBJ2-5; TRBD2 aligns with 7 central bases. The source material was naive CD4+ T cells from PBMCs. This sample's cell subset or site label indicates: CD45RA+ positively selected. The nucleotide sequence reads as follows: TGTGCCAGCCGGGACTATCCCCGGCAAGAGACCCAGTACTTC. Translated, it gives CASRDYPRQETQYF.